The T cell receptor beta chain under discussion was sequenced for a study of shared clonotypes between healthy human individuals. The study, taken as a whole, reports: Rarefaction analysis demonstrated incomplete sorted-subset sequencing notwithstanding large depth.

Original analysis: With immunoSEQ giving junction-only sequences and no quality scores, filtering differed. Only in-frame clones appear in the TCRdb table, and some are missing; sequencing was by immunoSEQ multiplex PCR. That table is the source of V, J and clone size, and D and trimming were worked out from the DNA. This sample has some 1,100,000 clones, with around 78% found just once. As to this clone: Its specificity is not known. Other nucleotide sequences from this sample produce the same CDR3.

This sequence was found in a man aged 18-30 years in good health. Some clones in this sample may be carry-over from other donors' samples. What was sequenced was memory CD4+ T cells from PBMCs. Noted subset: CD45RA-negative fraction.

The DNA for the CDR3 is TGTGCCAGCAGCTGGGACAGCAATCAGCCCCAGCATTTT. This encodes CASSWDSNQPQHF. The V call is TRBV7-9, the J call TRBJ1-5; D might be TRBD1 (5 bases). CDR1 is SEHNR, CDR2 FQNEAQ, per germline (reference sequence). V was pared by 4 bases and J by 1 base, with 5 bases between. This CDR3 is built from 13 residues.